This is a list of T cell receptor beta chains from one sample in a study of T-cell reconstitution after alpha-beta-depleted transplantation in children. TCRdb independently ran MiXCR on the PCR reads; one entry per CDR3 protein. The sample includes hundreds of thousands of distinct CDR3 sequences, approximately 13% of them seen just once. The source was PBMCs, mostly from graft donor cells, collected 360 days after TCRalphabeta/CD19-depleted stem cell transplant. These receptors all stem from a male patient aged 10-17 years who had a stem cell transplant for acute myeloid leukemia, so the T cells may come from the graft donor. Both conserved end residues are part of each CDR3. Fields, in order: V gene, clone size, J gene, D gene, CDR3 protein, CDR3 DNA. A D gene is named only where the DNA matches it firmly. The size of a clone is reported for some rows only, either as once, few or many, or as a class for expanded clones.

V gene: TRBV7-9; clone size: few; J gene: TRBJ2-7; D gene: TRBD1; CDR3 protein: CASSSKPDRGGLEQYF; CDR3 DNA: TGTGCCAGCAGCTCCAAACCCGACAGGGGAGGACTCGAGCAGTACTTC
V gene: TRBV5-5; clone size: -; J gene: TRBJ2-7; D gene: -; CDR3 protein: CASKTGTLSSYEQYF; CDR3 DNA: TGTGCCAGCAAAACCGGGACTTTAAGCTCCTACGAGCAGTACTTC
V gene: TRBV5-1; clone size: -; J gene: TRBJ2-1; D gene: -; CDR3 protein: CVSSGGQISSYNEQFF; CDR3 DNA: TGCGTCAGCAGCGGGGGACAGATAAGCTCCTACAATGAGCAGTTCTTC
V gene: TRBV24-1; clone size: few; J gene: TRBJ2-4; D gene: TRBD1; CDR3 protein: CATSDLFGYDRGRAKNIQYF; CDR3 DNA: TGTGCCACCAGTGATTTGTTCGGTTACGACAGGGGGAGAGCCAAAAACATTCAGTACTTC
V gene: TRBV5-1; clone size: -; J gene: TRBJ2-5; D gene: -; CDR3 protein: CASSLDRIQETQYF; CDR3 DNA: TGCGCCAGCAGCTTGGACAGAATCCAAGAGACCCAGTACTTC
V gene: TRBV29-1; clone size: few; J gene: TRBJ1-4; D gene: -; CDR3 protein: CSVGQSEKLFF; CDR3 DNA: TGCAGCGTTGGGCAGAGCGAAAAACTGTTTTTT
V gene: TRBV18; clone size: -; J gene: TRBJ2-2; D gene: TRBD2; CDR3 protein: CASSTSTIANTGELFF; CDR3 DNA: TGTGCCAGCTCGACTAGCACTATAGCGAACACCGGGGAGCTGTTTTTT
V gene: TRBV30; clone size: -; J gene: TRBJ2-5; D gene: -; CDR3 protein: CAWAGQPQETQYF; CDR3 DNA: TGTGCCTGGGCGGGACAGCCTCAAGAGACCCAGTACTTC
V gene: TRBV6-5; clone size: few; J gene: TRBJ2-7; D gene: -; CDR3 protein: CASRRISSYEQYF; CDR3 DNA: TGTGCCAGCCGTCGCATTTCCTCCTACGAGCAGTACTTC
V gene: TRBV28; clone size: -; J gene: TRBJ2-7; D gene: -; CDR3 protein: CASNLAGGGEQYF; CDR3 DNA: TGTGCCAGCAACCTGGCCGGGGGCGGAGAGCAGTACTTC
V gene: TRBV28; clone size: -; J gene: TRBJ1-1; D gene: -; CDR3 protein: CASLVNTEAFF; CDR3 DNA: TGTGCCAGCCTCGTGAACACTGAAGCTTTCTTT
V gene: TRBV11-3; clone size: few; J gene: TRBJ2-1; D gene: TRBD2; CDR3 protein: CASSLGPAGGNDNEQFF; CDR3 DNA: TGTGCCAGCAGCTTAGGGCCAGCGGGAGGGAACGACAATGAGCAGTTCTTC
V gene: TRBV10-3; clone size: many; J gene: TRBJ2-5; D gene: TRBD1; CDR3 protein: CAISGDGQGEETQYF; CDR3 DNA: TGTGCCATCAGTGGAGACGGACAGGGCGAAGAGACCCAGTACTTC
V gene: TRBV6-5; clone size: -; J gene: TRBJ2-1; D gene: -; CDR3 protein: CASSYLSESSSYNEQFF; CDR3 DNA: TGTGCCAGCAGTTACTTAAGCGAGAGTAGCTCCTACAATGAGCAGTTCTTC
V gene: TRBV5-1; clone size: many; J gene: TRBJ1-6; D gene: -; CDR3 protein: CASSLEGPSSYNSPLHF; CDR3 DNA: TGCGCCAGCAGCTTGGAAGGCCCGAGCTCCTATAATTCACCCCTCCACTTT
V gene: TRBV28; clone size: few; J gene: TRBJ2-5; D gene: -; CDR3 protein: CASSLPRGPETQYF; CDR3 DNA: TGTGCCAGCAGTCTCCCCCGCGGCCCCGAGACCCAGTACTTC
V gene: TRBV28; clone size: -; J gene: TRBJ2-7; D gene: -; CDR3 protein: CASREQTPADYEQYF; CDR3 DNA: TGTGCCAGCAGAGAACAGACCCCTGCGGACTACGAGCAGTACTTC
V gene: TRBV10-3; clone size: -; J gene: TRBJ2-7; D gene: -; CDR3 protein: CAISTRQPSYEQYF; CDR3 DNA: TGTGCCATCAGTACGCGACAGCCCTCCTACGAGCAGTACTTC
V gene: TRBV20-1; clone size: few; J gene: TRBJ2-7; D gene: -; CDR3 protein: CSAPGAGTYEQYF; CDR3 DNA: TGCAGTGCCCCCGGGGCAGGCACCTACGAGCAGTACTTC
V gene: TRBV6-5; clone size: -; J gene: TRBJ1-1; D gene: -; CDR3 protein: CASSYSRGTNTEAFF; CDR3 DNA: TGTGCCAGCAGTTACTCGAGGGGGACCAACACTGAAGCTTTCTTT
V gene: TRBV7-6; clone size: few; J gene: TRBJ2-7; D gene: -; CDR3 protein: CASSLEVGSYEQYF; CDR3 DNA: TGTGCCAGCAGCTTAGAGGTGGGTTCCTACGAGCAGTACTTC
V gene: TRBV6-2/TRBV6-3; clone size: few; J gene: TRBJ2-1; D gene: -; CDR3 protein: CASSYSNGRVGRYNEQFF; CDR3 DNA: TGTGCCAGCAGTTACTCGAATGGAAGGGTTGGGAGGTACAATGAGCAGTTCTTC
V gene: TRBV11-2; clone size: few; J gene: TRBJ2-2; D gene: TRBD2; CDR3 protein: CASSTNRLAGIAGELFF; CDR3 DNA: TGTGCCAGCAGCACCAACCGACTAGCGGGAATCGCCGGGGAGCTGTTTTTT
V gene: TRBV7-2; clone size: few; J gene: TRBJ2-2; D gene: TRBD1; CDR3 protein: CASMTGAVGELFF; CDR3 DNA: TGTGCCAGCATGACAGGGGCCGTCGGGGAGCTGTTTTTT
V gene: TRBV5-1; clone size: few; J gene: TRBJ2-5; D gene: TRBD2; CDR3 protein: CARQNPRGGQETQYF; CDR3 DNA: TGCGCCAGGCAAAACCCCCGGGGGGGACAAGAGACCCAGTACTTC
V gene: TRBV12-3/TRBV12-4; clone size: many; J gene: TRBJ1-2; D gene: TRBD1; CDR3 protein: CASSLPGQGNYGYTF; CDR3 DNA: TGTGCCAGCAGCTTACCGGGACAGGGTAACTATGGCTACACCTTC
V gene: TRBV7-9; clone size: -; J gene: TRBJ2-7; D gene: TRBD2; CDR3 protein: CASSLVREGYYEQYF; CDR3 DNA: TGTGCCAGCAGCTTAGTTAGGGAGGGATACTACGAGCAGTACTTC
V gene: TRBV9; clone size: many; J gene: TRBJ2-7; D gene: TRBD2; CDR3 protein: CASSVGTSGSYEQYF; CDR3 DNA: TGTGCCAGCAGCGTAGGGACTAGCGGGAGCTACGAGCAGTACTTC
V gene: TRBV7-9; clone size: many; J gene: TRBJ2-7; D gene: -; CDR3 protein: CASSLVSADEQYF; CDR3 DNA: TGTGCCAGCAGCTTAGTTTCCGCGGACGAGCAGTACTTC
V gene: TRBV28; clone size: many; J gene: TRBJ1-1; D gene: -; CDR3 protein: CASSLNGLEAFF; CDR3 DNA: TGTGCCAGCAGTTTGAACGGGCTCGAAGCTTTCTTT
V gene: TRBV7-2; clone size: many; J gene: TRBJ2-7; D gene: -; CDR3 protein: CASSLPGITYEQYF; CDR3 DNA: TGTGCCAGCAGCTTACCGGGGATAACCTACGAGCAGTACTTC
V gene: TRBV29-1; clone size: many; J gene: TRBJ1-1; D gene: -; CDR3 protein: CSASQGWNTEAFF; CDR3 DNA: TGCAGCGCTTCACAGGGCTGGAACACTGAAGCTTTCTTT
V gene: TRBV10-3; clone size: few; J gene: TRBJ2-5; D gene: -; CDR3 protein: CAISEGGASGRTQETQYF; CDR3 DNA: TGTGCCATCAGTGAAGGGGGGGCTAGCGGAAGGACCCAAGAGACCCAGTACTTC
V gene: TRBV5-1; clone size: -; J gene: TRBJ2-2; D gene: -; CDR3 protein: CASSPQVNTGELFF; CDR3 DNA: TGCGCCAGCAGCCCCCAGGTGAACACCGGGGAGCTGTTTTTT
V gene: TRBV20-1; clone size: few; J gene: TRBJ2-4; D gene: -; CDR3 protein: CSANPLGAKNIQYF; CDR3 DNA: TGCAGTGCGAATCCCTTGGGGGCCAAAAACATTCAGTACTTC
V gene: TRBV4-2; clone size: few; J gene: TRBJ2-1; D gene: -; CDR3 protein: CASSQDGPQINEQFF; CDR3 DNA: TGTGCCAGCAGCCAAGATGGCCCACAGATCAATGAGCAGTTCTTC
V gene: TRBV7-2; clone size: -; J gene: TRBJ2-1; D gene: TRBD2; CDR3 protein: CASKRGLARNEQFF; CDR3 DNA: TGTGCCAGCAAGAGAGGACTAGCGAGGAATGAGCAGTTCTTC
V gene: TRBV29-1; clone size: -; J gene: TRBJ2-5; D gene: TRBD1; CDR3 protein: CSVELYTGTGVETQYF; CDR3 DNA: TGCAGCGTTGAACTATACACCGGGACAGGGGTTGAGACCCAGTACTTC
V gene: TRBV9; clone size: many; J gene: TRBJ2-6; D gene: -; CDR3 protein: CASSVGSPGANVLTF; CDR3 DNA: TGTGCCAGCAGCGTAGGAAGTCCTGGGGCCAACGTCCTGACTTTC
V gene: TRBV20-1; clone size: few; J gene: TRBJ2-3; D gene: -; CDR3 protein: CSASAGTLTDTQYF; CDR3 DNA: TGCAGTGCTAGTGCCGGAACCCTCACAGATACGCAGTATTTT
V gene: TRBV19; clone size: few; J gene: TRBJ1-1; D gene: -; CDR3 protein: CASMGYPEAFF; CDR3 DNA: TGTGCCAGTATGGGGTACCCTGAAGCTTTCTTT